This is a list of T cell receptor beta chains from one sample in a study of tumor and adjacent non-tumor tissue in lung cancer. TCRdb recomputed calls from the multiplex PCR reads with MiXCR, one row per CDR3 protein. The sample holds 65,000 to 75,000 distinct CDR3 sequences, 76% seen once. Source material: distant non-tumor lung tissue. The source of these receptors is a man between 60 and 75 years old with non-small cell lung cancer. The CDR3 runs from the conserved cysteine through the conserved F or W. Not every row has a clone size; where given, it reads once, few, many or a size class.

size	J	V	CDR3
.	TRBJ2-3	TRBV5-4	CASSPIERGPGTTQYF
.	TRBJ2-1	TRBV4-1	CASSQDRASWTIDEQFF
.	TRBJ1-1	TRBV6-5	CASSFGSHTEVFF
.	TRBJ2-7	TRBV5-1	CASRVAGIDHEQYF
.	TRBJ2-1	TRBV5-4	CASSFPGEGFSEQFF
few	TRBJ1-2	TRBV13	CASSYRGQGKFGYTF
.	TRBJ2-5	TRBV7-3	CASSFAGGSRATQYF
.	TRBJ2-2	TRBV7-7	CASSLDRVPNTGELFF
.	TRBJ2-2	TRBV5-4	CASSGKPGSCFF
.	TRBJ2-1	TRBV6-2/TRBV6-3	CASSRESSYNKQLF
once	TRBJ2-1	TRBV12-3/TRBV12-4	CVSSFARSRREHFF
few	TRBJ1-1	TRBV6-5	CARRHGDTEAFF
many	TRBJ1-5	TRBV12-3/TRBV12-4	CASRQGGGQPQHF
.	TRBJ1-1	TRBV29-1	CSARDPMDAEAFF
.	TRBJ1-2	TRBV7-8	CASSPGQLTF
once	TRBJ2-1	TRBV20-1	CSARNLWGDDEQFF
.	TRBJ1-4	TRBV11-3	CASSPTATNEKLFF
.	TRBJ2-1	TRBV11-2	CATGLDHRVDEQFF
once	TRBJ2-3	TRBV11-3	CASRLGLVDSTDTQYF
.	TRBJ2-1	TRBV4-2	CASSQDWDNEQFF
.	TRBJ1-1	TRBV5-4	CASSSGTGLMNTEAFF
.	TRBJ2-1	TRBV20-1	CSSKAPGLGGGEQFF
.	TRBJ2-7	TRBV4-2	CVSSQDGTSGCRYF
.	TRBJ2-7	TRBV6-2/TRBV6-3	CAIRSTSGSVYEQYF
many	TRBJ1-1	TRBV20-1	CSAPPDGKRTEAFF
many	TRBJ2-2	TRBV24-1	CATSNTGTGSDGELFF
.	TRBJ1-1	TRBV6-1	CASSGEGVGNTEAFF
.	TRBJ2-7	TRBV6-5	CGNSYSRRETVEQYF
.	TRBJ1-1	TRBV29-1	CSIESVRIGEWTEAFF
.	TRBJ2-5	TRBV29-1	CSVANRYQETQYF
once	TRBJ2-5	TRBV4-1	CASSLGLEQETQYF